The 15 T cell receptor beta chains given below trace back to one sample, sequenced in a study of T cell changes during pregnancy in multiple sclerosis. The data were produced by immunoSEQ multiplex PCR, yet TCRdb's version contains in-frame clones alone and is incomplete. The table has about 64,000 clones, approximately 91% seen once. The sequences come from peripheral blood, collected in the second trimester of pregnancy. Receptors originate from a female donor with multiple sclerosis, enrolled in a pregnancy study.

V and J are TRBV5-1 and TRBJ2-1, with 15 bases aligning to TRBD2. The CDR3 has 18 amino acids. The V and J ends lost 5 bases and 0 bases, in that order; junction bases with no gene match: 6. The germline V gene has CDR1 SGHRS and CDR2 YFSETQ. The CDR3 loop is CASRGLAGGISSYNEQFF. The CDR3, as DNA: TGCGCCAGCAGAGGACTAGCGGGGGGGATAAGCTCCTACAATGAGCAGTTCTTC.

V and J are TRBV19 and TRBJ2-1; D ambiguous. The V and J ends lost 6 bases and 0 bases respectively, with 15 bases between them. From germline, CDR1 is LNHDA and CDR2 SQIVND (reference sequence). The CDR3 is 16 amino acids. CDR3 nucleotides: TGTGCCAGTAGCCCTGGGCACACGAGCTCCTACAATGAGCAGTTCTTC. Residues: CASSPGHTSSYNEQFF.

This rearrangement joins TRBV2 to TRBJ2-4; TRBD1 matches 7 bases. Trimming removed 4 bases from V and 6 bases from J; junction bases left unmatched: 3. Germline V gene data show CDR1 as SNHLY and CDR2 as FYNNEI. The CDR3 has 13 residues. Written as DNA, the CDR3 is TGTGCCAGCAGTGGACAGGGCTTAAACATTCAGTACTTC. Translation gives CASSGQGLNIQYF. The entire variable domain, with the rest obtained from reference TRBV2 and TRBJ2-4, is as follows: EPEVTQTPSHQVTQMGQEVILRCVPISNHLYFYWYRQILGQKVEFLVSFYNNEISEKSEIFDDQFSVERPDGSNFTLKIRSTKLEDSAMYFCASSGQGLNIQYFGAGTRLSVL.

This rearrangement joins TRBV5-6 to TRBJ1-1, with no clear D. V was pared by 3 bases and J by 4 bases, with 16 bases between. Germline V CDR1 and CDR2: SGHDT, YYEEEE. The CDR3 loop spans 15 amino acids. CDR3 DNA: TGTGCCAGCAGCTACCCGAGGGTCCTGGGCACTGAAGCTTTCTTT. Translating gives CASSYPRVLGTEAFF.

Only a few counts were recorded for this clone. The rearrangement joins TRBV18 to TRBJ2-1; D call uncertain. The CDR3 is made up of 14 amino acids. Per the germline V gene, CDR1 is KGHSH and CDR2 is LQKENI. V was shortened by 3 bases and J by 8 bases, with 14 bases between the two germline ends. CDR3 DNA sequence: TGTGCCAGCTCACCGAGTTTTGCAATGGATGAGCAGTTCTTC. It encodes CASSPSFAMDEQFF.

The chain uses TRBV29-1 and TRBJ2-1; 11 bases fit TRBD2. V gave up 4 bases and J gave up 7 bases; unmatched junction bases: 3. This CDR3 comprises 13 residues. CDR1 and CDR2 from the germline V gene are SQVTM and ANQGSEA. CDR3 sequence: CSVGLAGINEQFF. As DNA, the CDR3 is TGCAGCGTTGGACTAGCGGGGATTAATGAGCAGTTCTTC.

V is TRBV18 and J is TRBJ1-2, with D unclear. Trimming took off 2 bases at V and 0 bases at J, with 10 bases between the two ends. Germline V CDR1 and CDR2: KGHSH, LQKENI. The CDR3 consists of 15 residues. Written as DNA, the CDR3 is TGTGCCAGCTCACCATCCCCATTAGCTAACTATGGCTACACCTTC. This gives the protein CASSPSPLANYGYTF.

The chain is built from TRBV27 and TRBJ1-5; D is undetermined. Germline CDR1 is MNHEY and CDR2 is SMNVEV (reference sequence). The CDR3 has 15 residues. V gave up 2 bases and J gave up 0 bases, with 8 bases separating them. CDR3 bases: TGTGCCAGCAGTTTAAAGAGCCATAGCAATCAGCCCCAGCATTTT. This codes for CASSLKSHSNQPQHF.

The gene calls are TRBV12-5 and TRBJ2-7, with 7 bases identical to TRBD1. V was clipped by 2 bases and J by 5 bases; unmatched bases: 9. Germline-derived CDR1 and CDR2 are LGHNT and FRNRAP. The CDR3 sequence is 15 residues long. The CDR3 reads CASGLSRQGTDEQYF. CDR3 DNA: TGTGCTAGTGGTTTGTCTCGACAGGGTACCGACGAGCAGTACTTC.

The J gene is TRBJ1-5, the V gene TRBV27; 11 nucleotides match TRBD1. Per the germline V gene, CDR1 is MNHEY and CDR2 is SMNVEV (reference sequence). The CDR3 sequence is 18 residues long. Unmatched junction bases numbered 13, after V lost 4 bases and J lost 5 bases. This CDR3 is CASSSYLGTGGDYQPQHF. CDR3 bases: TGTGCCAGCAGTTCATACCTTGGGACAGGGGGTGATTATCAGCCCCAGCATTTT.

This chain uses TRBV5-4 with TRBJ1-1; D unresolved. This CDR3 region has 14 residues. V lost 2 bases and J 5 bases, leaving 13 bases between the germline ends. CDR1 is SGHNT, CDR2 YYREEE, per germline (reference sequence). The CDR3 DNA sequence: TGTGCCAGCAGCTTCCCCTACCTTAATACTGAAGCTTTCTTT. Translated, it gives CASSFPYLNTEAFF.

The chain uses TRBV19 and TRBJ2-3; TRBD1 is a possible D gene (7 bases). CDR3 size: 16 residues. Trimming pared 8 bases from V and 1 base from J, leaving 19 bases between. Looked up from germline, CDR1 is LNHDA and CDR2 is SQIVND (reference sequence). The CDR3, as DNA: TGTGCCAGTGCGGGGTGGGGGACAGTCGGCACAGATACGCAGTATTTT. Residues: CASAGWGTVGTDTQYF.

A few counts support this clone. The CDR3, as DNA: TGTGCCAGCAGTGATAACAGGGATAGTGAAAAACTGTTTTTT. Protein sequence: CASSDNRDSEKLFF. The rearrangement links TRBV2 to TRBJ1-4, with a possible D match to TRBD1 (6 bases). The CDR3 consists of 14 residues. The germline V gene has CDR1 SNHLY and CDR2 FYNNEI. Trimming left V 3 bases short and J 7 bases short, with 12 bases between.

V usage is TRBV5-1 and J usage is TRBJ2-5; 12 bases fit TRBD2. The CDR3 spans 17 residues. CDR1 and CDR2 (germline): SGHRS, YFSETQ. V gave up 0 bases and J gave up 3 bases; unmatched junction bases: 6. As DNA, the CDR3 is TGCGCCAGCAGCTTGGCCCGGACTAGCGGGGCAGAAGAGACCCAGTACTTC. It specifies CASSLARTSGAEETQYF.

The J gene is TRBJ1-6, the V gene TRBV4-1; TRBD1 is a possible D gene (5 bases). Trimming stripped 1 base from V and 10 bases from J, with 20 bases between. CDR1 and CDR2 (germline): MGHRA, YSYEKL. The CDR3 totals 17 residues. For the CDR3, the DNA is TGCGCCAGCAGCCAAGCCCCCGGGGGGACCAGGGACTCACCCCTCCACTTT. Residues: CASSQAPGGTRDSPLHF.